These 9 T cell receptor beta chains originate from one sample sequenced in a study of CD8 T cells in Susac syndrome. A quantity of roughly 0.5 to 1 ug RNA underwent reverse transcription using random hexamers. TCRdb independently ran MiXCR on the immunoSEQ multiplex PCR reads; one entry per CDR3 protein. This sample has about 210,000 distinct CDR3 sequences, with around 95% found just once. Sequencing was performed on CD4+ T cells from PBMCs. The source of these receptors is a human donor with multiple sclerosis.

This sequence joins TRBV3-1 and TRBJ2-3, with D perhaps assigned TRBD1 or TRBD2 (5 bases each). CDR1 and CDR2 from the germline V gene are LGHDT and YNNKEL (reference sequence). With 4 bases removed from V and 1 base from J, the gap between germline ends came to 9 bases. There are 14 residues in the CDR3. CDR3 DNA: TGTGCCAGCAGCCGGGACCCTCGCACAGATACGCAGTATTTT. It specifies CASSRDPRTDTQYF.

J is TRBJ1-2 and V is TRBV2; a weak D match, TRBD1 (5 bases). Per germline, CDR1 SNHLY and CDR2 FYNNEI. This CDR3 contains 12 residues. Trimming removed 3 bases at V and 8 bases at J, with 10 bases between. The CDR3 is CASSEGPTGYTF. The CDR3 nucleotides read TGTGCCAGCAGTGAGGGGCCTACCGGCTACACCTTC.

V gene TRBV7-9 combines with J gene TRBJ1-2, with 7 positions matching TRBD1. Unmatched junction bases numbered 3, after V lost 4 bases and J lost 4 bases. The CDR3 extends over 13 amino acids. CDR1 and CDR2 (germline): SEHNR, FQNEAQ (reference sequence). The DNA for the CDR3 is TGTGCCAGCAGCTCCACAGGGGTCTATGGCTACACCTTC. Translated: CASSSTGVYGYTF.

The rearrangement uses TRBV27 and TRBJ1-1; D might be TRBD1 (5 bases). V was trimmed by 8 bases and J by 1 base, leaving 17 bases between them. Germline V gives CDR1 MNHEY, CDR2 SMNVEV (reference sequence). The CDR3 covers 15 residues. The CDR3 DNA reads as TGTGCCAGCCCCGGGGGGGGACGGCGGAACACTGAAGCTTTCTTT. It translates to CASPGGGRRNTEAFF.

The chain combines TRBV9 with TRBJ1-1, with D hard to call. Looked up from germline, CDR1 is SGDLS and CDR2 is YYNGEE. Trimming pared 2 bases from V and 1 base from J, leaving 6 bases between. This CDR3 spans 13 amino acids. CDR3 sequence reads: CASSVLQNTEAFF. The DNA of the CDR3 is TGTGCCAGCAGCGTCCTACAGAACACTGAAGCTTTCTTT. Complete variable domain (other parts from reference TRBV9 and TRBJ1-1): DSGVTQTPKHLITATGQRVTLRCSPRSGDLSVYWYQQSLDQGLQFLIQYYNGEERAKGNILERFSAQQFPDLHSELNLSSLELGDSALYFCASSVLQNTEAFFGQGTRLTVV.

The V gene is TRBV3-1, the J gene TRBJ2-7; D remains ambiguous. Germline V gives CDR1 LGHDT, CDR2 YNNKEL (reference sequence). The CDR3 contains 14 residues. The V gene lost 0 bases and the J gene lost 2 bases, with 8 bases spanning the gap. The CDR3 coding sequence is TGTGCCAGCAGCCAAGACAGGATCACCTACGAGCAGTACTTC. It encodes CASSQDRITYEQYF.

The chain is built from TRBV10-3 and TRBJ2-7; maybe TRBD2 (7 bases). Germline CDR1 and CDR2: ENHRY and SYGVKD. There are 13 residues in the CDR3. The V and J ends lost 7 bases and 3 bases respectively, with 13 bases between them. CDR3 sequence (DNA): TGTGCCATCACGCGGGGGCCTCGCTACGAGCAGTACTTC. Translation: CAITRGPRYEQYF.

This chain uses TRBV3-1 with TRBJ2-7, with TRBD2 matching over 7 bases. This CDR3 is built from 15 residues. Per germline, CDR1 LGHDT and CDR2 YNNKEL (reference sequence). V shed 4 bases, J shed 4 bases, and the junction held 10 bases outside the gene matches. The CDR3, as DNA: TGTGCCAGCAGCCCTGCGCTGGGCGGGAGTTACGAGCAGTACTTC. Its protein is CASSPALGGSYEQYF.

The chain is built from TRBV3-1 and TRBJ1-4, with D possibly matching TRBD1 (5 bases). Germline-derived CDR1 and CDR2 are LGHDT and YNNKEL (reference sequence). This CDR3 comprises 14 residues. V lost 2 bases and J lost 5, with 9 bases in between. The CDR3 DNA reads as TGTGCCAGCAGCCAAAGGGGCCCGAATGAAAAACTGTTTTTT. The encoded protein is CASSQRGPNEKLFF. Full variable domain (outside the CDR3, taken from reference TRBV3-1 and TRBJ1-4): DTAVSQTPKYLVTQMGNDKSIKCEQNLGHDTMYWYKQDSKKFLKIMFSYNNKELIINETVPNRFSPKSPDKAHLNLHINSLELGDSAVYFCASSQRGPNEKLFFGSGTQLSVL.